This T cell receptor beta chain comes out of a study of T cell repertoires in aging, cancer and after chemotherapy. Study-wide points: Median generation probability rose over the chemotherapy interval in each cancer cohort, suggesting rebound thymic output. The repertoire data cannot show anything about immunological memory following chemotherapy. Loss of evenness, beyond lost richness, contributed to age-related TCR diversity decline in cancer patients.

A mixed TRB-A/B primer pool amplified rearranged TRB by multiplex touch-down PCR. One entry per CDR3 protein results from TCRdb running MiXCR on the multiplex PCR reads. The sample holds 8,000 to 10,000 distinct CDR3 sequences; roughly a quarter are singletons and the top ten take over 2.5%. The template was genomic DNA from peripheral blood, not RNA. This clonotype has a handful of counts. The target antigen is unknown. This CDR3 is built from 13 residues. J lost 6 bases, V lost 3 bases, and 3 bases had no gene match. Germline V gene lookup returns CDR1 DFQATT and CDR2 SNEGSKA (reference sequence). Sequencing used blood. The chain combines TRBV20-1 with TRBJ2-2; 8 nucleotides agree with TRBD2. The TCR comes from a human donor in good health. DNA for the CDR3: TGCAGTGCTAGGGGAGCGGGAGCCGGGGAGCTGTTTTTT. Translation gives CSARGAGAGELFF.